A single sample is the source of the 17 T cell receptor beta chains below, sequenced in a study of T-cell memory formation after mild COVID-19. TCRdb independently ran MiXCR on the 5' RACE reads; one entry per CDR3 protein. The table lists approximately 150,000 distinct CDR3 sequences, about 19% of them singletons. Specimen: PBMCs or a T cell subset sorted from them (not recorded which). The source is an adult woman who had mild COVID-19 (a few samples of this study predate the infection). Cell type and time point are not known.

In its sample, this clonotype was seen a few times. The V gene is TRBV7-6, the J gene TRBJ2-6; no reliable D call. The V gene lost 1 base and the J gene lost 1 base, with 8 bases spanning the gap. Germline loops: CDR1 SGHVS, CDR2 FNYEAQ. CDR3 length equals 16 residues. The CDR3 region is CASSLGAASGANVLTF. CDR3 coding DNA: TGTGCCAGCAGCTTAGGTGCTGCGTCTGGGGCCAACGTCCTGACTTTC. The complete variable domain, with remaining parts taken from reference TRBV7-6 and TRBJ2-6, reads GAGVSQSPRYKVTKRGQDVALRCDPISGHVSLYWYRQALGQGPEFLTYFNYEAQQDKSGLPNDRFSAERPEGSISTLTIQRTEQRDSAMYRCASSLGAASGANVLTFGAGSRLTVL.

This clonotype was seen ten or more times. This chain uses TRBV7-9 with TRBJ1-6; possibly TRBD1 for D (6 bases). Germline CDR1 reads SEHNR; CDR2 reads FQNEAQ (reference sequence). This CDR3 is 17 amino acids long. Trimming took 5 bases from V and 5 from J, leaving 19 bases between them. CDR3 sequence: CASSHPQGGSNNSPLHF. The CDR3 DNA follows: TGTGCCAGCAGCCACCCTCAAGGGGGTTCGAATAATTCACCCCTCCACTTT. The full variable domain, rest sourced from reference TRBV7-9 and TRBJ1-6, is DTGVSQNPRHKITKRGQNVTFRCDPISEHNRLYWYRQTLGQGPEFLTYFQNEAQLEKSRLLSDRFSAERPKGSFSTLEIQRTEQGDSAMYLCASSHPQGGSNNSPLHFGNGTRLTVT.

This clonotype was found a few times. This sequence joins TRBV6-6 and TRBJ1-1, with a possible D match to TRBD1 (6 bases). The germline gives CDR1 MNHNY, CDR2 SVGAGI (reference sequence). The length of the CDR3 is 11 residues. V was cut by 7 bases and J by 9 bases, with 12 bases left in between. CDR3 sequence reads: CASKGERKAFF. CDR3 coding DNA: TGTGCCAGCAAGGGGGAAAGGAAAGCTTTCTTT.

V is TRBV3-1 and J is TRBJ1-2, with D unclear. CDR3 length: 12 residues. Per the germline V gene, CDR1 is LGHDT and CDR2 is YNNKEL (reference sequence). Trimming pared 2 bases from V and 3 bases from J, leaving 4 bases between. CDR3 sequence: CASSQSYYGYTF. As DNA, the CDR3 is TGTGCCAGCAGCCAATCCTACTATGGCTACACCTTC.

This clonotype was seen only a few times. CDR3 amino acids: CASSRPRDKKNIQYF. The CDR3 DNA reads as TGTGCCAGCAGTCGACCCCGGGACAAAAAAAACATTCAGTACTTC. V gene TRBV6-6 combines with J gene TRBJ2-4; a possible D gene is TRBD1 (6 bases). CDR3 size: 15 residues. With 5 bases removed from V and 4 bases from J, the gap between germline ends came to 15 bases. CDR1 MNHNY and CDR2 SVGAGI come from the germline V gene (reference sequence).

The genes are TRBV5-1 and TRBJ1-1; no firm D call. Germline values: CDR1 SGHRS, CDR2 YFSETQ. Trimming left V 4 bases short and J 1 base short, with 8 bases between. This CDR3 is 13 amino acids long. CDR3 in DNA: TGCGCCAGCAGCACACGGAAGAACACTGAAGCTTTCTTT. As protein: CASSTRKNTEAFF.

This clonotype was recorded at least ten times. V usage is TRBV3-1 and J usage is TRBJ2-1; 7 positions match TRBD2. The CDR3 loop spans 15 amino acids. CDR1 and CDR2 (germline): LGHDT, YNNKEL (reference sequence). The junction had 13 bases not matched to a gene; V was cut back by 6 bases and J by 8 bases. The CDR3 region is CASSRPAGLRDEQFF. In nucleotides, the CDR3 is TGTGCCAGCAGTAGGCCAGCGGGGTTGAGGGATGAGCAGTTCTTC.

V usage is TRBV7-8 and J usage is TRBJ2-1; weak D call: TRBD1 (5 bases). Germline lookup yields CDR1 SGHVS and CDR2 FQNEAQ. Trimming stripped 3 bases from V and 10 bases from J, with 19 bases between. The CDR3 is made up of 15 amino acids. CDR3 loop: CASSFPGPSRREQFF. The CDR3 DNA is TGTGCCAGCAGCTTCCCAGGGCCCTCCCGGCGGGAGCAGTTCTTC. Variable domain in full (rest from reference TRBV7-8 and TRBJ2-1): GAGVSQSPRYKVAKRGQDVALRCDPISGHVSLFWYQQALGQGPEFLTYFQNEAQLDKSGLPSDRFFAERPEGSVSTLKIQRTQQEDSAVYLCASSFPGPSRREQFFGPGTRLTVL.

This clonotype was detected a few times. The V call is TRBV12-3 or TRBV12-4, the J call TRBJ2-2; D is ambiguous. The CDR3 contains 12 residues. With 1 base removed from V and 14 bases from J, the gap between germline ends came to 11 bases. CDR3 region: CASSLGAVGLFF. The CDR3 DNA reads as TGTGCCAGCAGTTTAGGTGCTGTCGGACTGTTTTTT.

This clonotype was observed a handful of times. This chain uses TRBV6-5 with TRBJ2-3; tentative D call: TRBD1 (6 bases). The CDR3 is 15 amino acids. Germline V gene lookup returns CDR1 MNHEY and CDR2 SVGAGI. V was clipped by 6 bases and J by 0 bases, with 13 bases between them. CDR3 nucleotides: TGTGCCAGCAGCCGGACAGTGATTAGCACAGATACGCAGTATTTT. The encoded protein is CASSRTVISTDTQYF.

V gene TRBV12-3 or TRBV12-4 combines with J gene TRBJ2-3; D call uncertain. Trimming shortened V by 6 bases and J by 1 base, and 20 bases separated the two germline ends. The CDR3 is 17 amino acids. The CDR3 nucleotides read TGTGCCAGCAGCAAGACGACCGTCTTTATAGGCACAGATACGCAGTATTTT. As protein: CASSKTTVFIGTDTQYF.

The chain joins TRBV12-3 or TRBV12-4 to TRBJ2-5; TRBD2 might be the D (6 bases). V lost 4 bases to trimming and J lost 2 bases, with 11 bases between them. CDR3 length: 14 amino acids. CDR3 bases: TGTGCCAGCAGTTCTCACGGGAGTCAAGAGACCCAGTACTTC. It specifies CASSSHGSQETQYF.

This clonotype occurred a few times. The CDR3 nucleotides are TGTGCCAGCAGACAGGGTTACAGCTCCTACAATGAGCAGTTCTTC. Amino acids: CASRQGYSSYNEQFF. The V and J genes are TRBV2 and TRBJ2-1; TRBD1 is a possible D gene (6 bases). This CDR3 has 15 amino acids. Germline V CDR1 and CDR2: SNHLY, FYNNEI. Trimming removed 6 bases at V and 0 bases at J, with 12 bases between.

The table lists this clonotype with a few counts. The rearrangement links TRBV18 to TRBJ2-2; D ambiguous. The CDR3 is 17 residues long. The V gene lost 2 bases and the J gene lost 0 bases, with 13 bases spanning the gap. The germline V gene has CDR1 KGHSH and CDR2 LQKENI. The CDR3 sequence: CASSPAPNSANTGELFF. Written as DNA, the CDR3 is TGTGCCAGCTCACCAGCGCCAAACAGCGCGAACACCGGGGAGCTGTTTTTT.

The rearrangement links TRBV20-1 to TRBJ2-7, with TRBD2 identical over 8 bases. The germline V gene has CDR1 DFQATT and CDR2 SNEGSKA (reference sequence). The junction had 2 bases not matched to a gene; V was cut back by 5 bases and J by 2 bases. The CDR3 is 12 amino acids. The CDR3 DNA reads as TGCAGTGCTTTAGCGGGGCCCTACGAGCAGTACTTC. Its protein product is CSALAGPYEQYF.

The chain uses TRBV7-2 and TRBJ2-1; 8 nucleotides align to TRBD1. The CDR3 contains 15 residues. With 1 base clipped from V and 6 bases from J, the junction kept 5 bases outside the gene matches. Per germline, CDR1 SGHTA and CDR2 FQGNSA. The CDR3 reads CASSLVWTGSNEQFF. The CDR3 DNA sequence: TGTGCCAGCAGCTTAGTCTGGACAGGGTCCAATGAGCAGTTCTTC.

The chain uses TRBV29-1 and TRBJ2-6, with TRBD1 matching over 11 bases. The CDR3 has 16 amino acids. Per germline, CDR1 SQVTM and CDR2 ANQGSEA. After removal of 6 bases from V and 0 bases from J, the junction contained 4 bases not matched to a gene. The chain's CDR3 is CSVTGQGASGANVLTF. CDR3 bases: TGCAGCGTAACAGGACAGGGGGCCTCTGGGGCCAACGTCCTGACTTTC. The full variable domain, its missing parts supplied by reference TRBV29-1 and TRBJ2-6, is SAVISQKPSRDICQRGTSLTIQCQVDSQVTMMFWYRQQPGQSLTLIATANQGSEATYESGFVIDKFPISRPNLTFSTLTVSNMSPEDSSIYLCSVTGQGASGANVLTFGAGSRLTVL.